A selection of T cell receptor beta chains follows, all from one sample in a study of blood T cell repertoires in COVID-19. TCRdb keeps only in-frame clones here, not all; method: immunoSEQ multiplex PCR. This repertoire shows some 270,000 clones, 70% to 90% found once; its top ten account for 4.3%. The sample consisted of PBMCs or T cells enriched from blood (not recorded which). The receptors here all came from a woman aged 25-40 years who had recovered from COVID-19. The CDR3 runs from the conserved cysteine through the conserved F or W. Each record gives: J gene, D gene, clone size, V gene, CDR3 DNA, CDR3 protein. A D gene is named only where the DNA matches it firmly. Size is stated for part of the rows, as once, few or many counts, or as a class when the clone is expanded.

j_gene: TRBJ1-1
d_gene: -
abundance: -
v_gene: TRBV27
CDR3nt: TGTGCCAGCAGTTCACCCTCCTTTTCACACAACATGAACACTGAAGCTTTCTTT
CDR3aa: CASSSPSFSHNMNTEAFF

j_gene: TRBJ2-3
d_gene: -
abundance: -
v_gene: TRBV19
CDR3nt: TGTGCCAGTACGAGAGGTGGAGGCGGGGATACGCAGTATTTT
CDR3aa: CASTRGGGGDTQYF

j_gene: TRBJ1-5
d_gene: TRBD1
abundance: -
v_gene: TRBV6-5
CDR3nt: TGTGCCAGCAGTCGGGACAGGGTATATCAGCCCCAGCATTTT
CDR3aa: CASSRDRVYQPQHF

j_gene: TRBJ1-6
d_gene: TRBD1
abundance: few
v_gene: TRBV27
CDR3nt: TGTGCCAGCAGTTTAGTTCCGTTCTCAGGGGGTTACAATTCACCCCTCCACTTT
CDR3aa: CASSLVPFSGGYNSPLHF

j_gene: TRBJ1-2
d_gene: TRBD1
abundance: -
v_gene: TRBV7-9
CDR3nt: TGTGCCAGCAGCGCGAGGACAGGGATCACCTTC
CDR3aa: CASSARTGITF

j_gene: TRBJ1-2
d_gene: TRBD1
abundance: -
v_gene: TRBV24-1
CDR3nt: TGTGCCACCAGTGACCTAATCACGGGACAGGGGATCTACGGCTACACCTTC
CDR3aa: CATSDLITGQGIYGYTF

j_gene: TRBJ2-1
d_gene: TRBD2
abundance: -
v_gene: TRBV25-1
CDR3nt: TGTGCCAGCAGTGAATATGAGCGGGAAGACGCCAATGAGCAGTTCTTC
CDR3aa: CASSEYEREDANEQFF

j_gene: TRBJ2-5
d_gene: TRBD2
abundance: -
v_gene: TRBV5-5
CDR3nt: TGTGCCAGCAGCTTGTTCGGGAGGCGAGAGACCCAGTACTTC
CDR3aa: CASSLFGRRETQYF

j_gene: TRBJ1-2
d_gene: -
abundance: once
v_gene: TRBV7-8
CDR3nt: TGTGCCAGCAGCAAGGGCCGGACTCGGGAGACCTTC
CDR3aa: CASSKGRTRETF

j_gene: TRBJ2-1
d_gene: TRBD2
abundance: -
v_gene: TRBV28
CDR3nt: TGTGCCAGCATTTCACGGACTAGTGATAGGCATGAGCAGTTCTTC
CDR3aa: CASISRTSDRHEQFF

j_gene: TRBJ2-3
d_gene: TRBD2
abundance: once
v_gene: TRBV3-1/TRBV3-2
CDR3nt: TGTGCCAGCAGCCAACAAGCGGGAGTTTTAGATACGCAGTATTTT
CDR3aa: CASSQQAGVLDTQYF

j_gene: TRBJ1-2
d_gene: -
abundance: -
v_gene: TRBV5-4
CDR3nt: TGTGCCAGCAGCTCGCCGGGGGGAGGTTTGACCTCGACCTTC
CDR3aa: CASSSPGGGLTSTF

j_gene: TRBJ1-5
d_gene: -
abundance: -
v_gene: TRBV28
CDR3nt: TGTGCCAGCAGTTTTACAGTTAGCAATCAGCCCCAGCATTTT
CDR3aa: CASSFTVSNQPQHF

j_gene: TRBJ2-1
d_gene: TRBD2
abundance: -
v_gene: TRBV9
CDR3nt: TGTGCCAGCAGCTCCCAGGGACTAGCGGGAGCCAATGAGCAGTTCTTC
CDR3aa: CASSSQGLAGANEQFF

j_gene: TRBJ2-1
d_gene: TRBD1
abundance: -
v_gene: TRBV4-1
CDR3nt: TGCGCCAGCAGCAGTCAACAGGGGGCTTTCTCCTACAATGAGCAGTTCTTC
CDR3aa: CASSSQQGAFSYNEQFF

j_gene: TRBJ1-5
d_gene: -
abundance: -
v_gene: TRBV19
CDR3nt: TGTGCCAGCTTACAGGGAAATCAGCCCCAGCATTTT
CDR3aa: CASLQGNQPQHF

j_gene: TRBJ1-1
d_gene: TRBD1
abundance: many
v_gene: TRBV27
CDR3nt: TGTGCCAGCAGTTTATCCAGGGGGCACAACACTGAAGCTTTCTTT
CDR3aa: CASSLSRGHNTEAFF

j_gene: TRBJ1-3
d_gene: -
abundance: -
v_gene: TRBV28
CDR3nt: TGTGCCAGCAGTTTAGACTCACAGGGCTCTGGAAACACCATATATTTT
CDR3aa: CASSLDSQGSGNTIYF

j_gene: TRBJ1-3
d_gene: TRBD1
abundance: -
v_gene: TRBV10-3
CDR3nt: TGTGCCACTGGACAGGGGAGCTCTGGAAACACCATATATTTT
CDR3aa: CATGQGSSGNTIYF

j_gene: TRBJ2-7
d_gene: -
abundance: -
v_gene: TRBV28
CDR3nt: TGTGCCAGCAGTGGGTCCGTCAGGGTAATCGAGCAGTACTTC
CDR3aa: CASSGSVRVIEQYF

j_gene: TRBJ1-1
d_gene: -
abundance: -
v_gene: TRBV2
CDR3nt: TGTGCCAGCAGTGTCCGGGAACCGGGGATGAACACTGAAGCTTTCTTT
CDR3aa: CASSVREPGMNTEAFF

j_gene: TRBJ1-3
d_gene: -
abundance: -
v_gene: TRBV7-2
CDR3nt: TGTGCCAGCAGCCCCGCGGGGTCAGGAAACACCATATATTTT
CDR3aa: CASSPAGSGNTIYF

j_gene: TRBJ2-1
d_gene: -
abundance: -
v_gene: TRBV5-1
CDR3nt: TGCGCCAGCAGCTACAGCAATGAGCAGTTCTTC
CDR3aa: CASSYSNEQFF

j_gene: TRBJ2-3
d_gene: TRBD2
abundance: -
v_gene: TRBV5-4
CDR3nt: TGTGCCAGCACCCAAGCTGGGGGGGGGTTCTCGGATACGCAGTATTTT
CDR3aa: CASTQAGGGFSDTQYF

j_gene: TRBJ1-2
d_gene: -
abundance: -
v_gene: TRBV3-1/TRBV3-2
CDR3nt: TGTGCCAGCAGGGGGGGGCGTACCGCCCCGACCTTTGGTGGTGGCTACACCTTC
CDR3aa: CASRGGRTAPTFGGGYTF

j_gene: TRBJ1-3
d_gene: TRBD1
abundance: -
v_gene: TRBV15
CDR3nt: TGTGCCACCAGCAGAGGGACAGGGACGGGAAACACCATATATTTT
CDR3aa: CATSRGTGTGNTIYF

j_gene: TRBJ2-7
d_gene: TRBD2
abundance: once
v_gene: TRBV5-1
CDR3nt: TGCGCCAGCAGCTTGGCCCGGACTAGCGGGGGGACGTTTTTGGGCGAGCAGTACTTC
CDR3aa: CASSLARTSGGTFLGEQYF

j_gene: TRBJ2-7
d_gene: -
abundance: -
v_gene: TRBV29-1
CDR3nt: TGCAGCGTCCGCGCCCGACAGACCTACGAGCAGTACTTC
CDR3aa: CSVRARQTYEQYF

j_gene: TRBJ1-6
d_gene: -
abundance: -
v_gene: TRBV28
CDR3nt: TGTGCCAGCAGTTTTAACCCGCGTAATTCACCCCTCCACTTT
CDR3aa: CASSFNPRNSPLHF

j_gene: TRBJ2-3
d_gene: TRBD2
abundance: -
v_gene: TRBV15
CDR3nt: TGTGCCACCAGCTTGGGACTAGCGGGATTAACAGATACGCAGTATTTT
CDR3aa: CATSLGLAGLTDTQYF

j_gene: TRBJ1-4
d_gene: -
abundance: -
v_gene: TRBV7-9
CDR3nt: TGTGCCAGCTCCTTTTCCGGTCTGGGGGCGAAAAATGAAAAACTGTTTTTT
CDR3aa: CASSFSGLGAKNEKLFF

j_gene: TRBJ1-1
d_gene: TRBD1
abundance: -
v_gene: TRBV6-5
CDR3nt: TGTGCCAGCAGTCGACAGGGGATTTACACTGAAGCTTTCTTT
CDR3aa: CASSRQGIYTEAFF

j_gene: TRBJ2-2
d_gene: -
abundance: -
v_gene: TRBV11-1
CDR3nt: TGTGCCAGCAGCTTAGACTTTCCCGGGGAGCTGTTTTTT
CDR3aa: CASSLDFPGELFF

j_gene: TRBJ1-2
d_gene: -
abundance: once
v_gene: TRBV12-3/TRBV12-4
CDR3nt: TGTGCCAGCAGTTTTAGCTCAGGGTATGGCTACACCTTC
CDR3aa: CASSFSSGYGYTF

j_gene: TRBJ1-2
d_gene: -
abundance: -
v_gene: TRBV19
CDR3nt: TGTGCCAGTACATCCTCACAGGGCGGTCGCGATGGCTACACCTTC
CDR3aa: CASTSSQGGRDGYTF

j_gene: TRBJ2-7
d_gene: TRBD1
abundance: -
v_gene: TRBV28
CDR3nt: TGTGCCAGCAGTACGGGGACAGTAGTTCGCGAGCAGTACTTC
CDR3aa: CASSTGTVVREQYF

j_gene: TRBJ1-1
d_gene: TRBD1
abundance: -
v_gene: TRBV5-6
CDR3nt: TGTGCCAGCAGCTCCGACAGGGGAAACACTGAAGCTTTCTTT
CDR3aa: CASSSDRGNTEAFF

j_gene: TRBJ1-4
d_gene: -
abundance: -
v_gene: TRBV11-2
CDR3nt: TGTGCCAGCAGCTTAGCCGGACAGATTTTTAATGAAAAACTGTTTTTT
CDR3aa: CASSLAGQIFNEKLFF

j_gene: TRBJ1-1
d_gene: -
abundance: -
v_gene: TRBV12-3/TRBV12-4
CDR3nt: TGTGCCAGCAGCAGAGGGCAGGAGAAAGCTTTCTTT
CDR3aa: CASSRGQEKAFF

j_gene: TRBJ2-7
d_gene: TRBD1
abundance: -
v_gene: TRBV28
CDR3nt: TGTGCCAGCAGCACAGGGGGCGCGAGGGTCGAGCAGTACTTC
CDR3aa: CASSTGGARVEQYF

j_gene: TRBJ2-3
d_gene: TRBD1
abundance: once
v_gene: TRBV6-4
CDR3nt: TGTGCCAGCAGTCGGCAGGGGGAGAGAACAGATACGCAGTATTTT
CDR3aa: CASSRQGERTDTQYF

j_gene: TRBJ1-2
d_gene: -
abundance: -
v_gene: TRBV20-1
CDR3nt: TGCAGTGCTCCAGGGTCCTATGGCTACACCTTC
CDR3aa: CSAPGSYGYTF

j_gene: TRBJ2-3
d_gene: TRBD1
abundance: -
v_gene: TRBV28
CDR3nt: TGTGCCAGCAGTTTAGTACAGGGGAGGCAGTATTTT
CDR3aa: CASSLVQGRQYF

j_gene: TRBJ2-4
d_gene: -
abundance: once
v_gene: TRBV19
CDR3nt: TGTGCCAGTAGTATACTTCGGTCGGAGGGGTTAGCCAAAAACATTCAGTACTTC
CDR3aa: CASSILRSEGLAKNIQYF

j_gene: TRBJ2-5
d_gene: TRBD1
abundance: -
v_gene: TRBV6-1
CDR3nt: TGTGCCAGCAGTGAAGCGGGACAGGGGATAGCCGTGAGAGAGACCCAGTACTTC
CDR3aa: CASSEAGQGIAVRETQYF

j_gene: TRBJ2-3
d_gene: TRBD2
abundance: -
v_gene: TRBV15
CDR3nt: TGTGCCACCAGCAGAGACCGGTTGGCGCGGGAGCGCACAGATACGCAGTATTTT
CDR3aa: CATSRDRLARERTDTQYF

j_gene: TRBJ2-3
d_gene: TRBD2
abundance: -
v_gene: TRBV6-5
CDR3nt: TGTGCCAGCAAGTTAGCGGGGGGATCCACAGATACGCAGTATTTT
CDR3aa: CASKLAGGSTDTQYF

j_gene: TRBJ1-5
d_gene: -
abundance: -
v_gene: TRBV19
CDR3nt: TGTGCCAGTAGTTACGGAGGCGGTCAGCCCCAGCATTTT
CDR3aa: CASSYGGGQPQHF

j_gene: TRBJ2-7
d_gene: TRBD2
abundance: -
v_gene: TRBV28
CDR3nt: TGTGCCAGCACCCCGGGGGGTGGAGTCACCTACGAGCAGTACTTC
CDR3aa: CASTPGGGVTYEQYF

j_gene: TRBJ2-7
d_gene: TRBD1
abundance: -
v_gene: TRBV5-6
CDR3nt: TGTGCCAGCAGCCTTCCGGGACAGGGGAGTGACGAGCAGTACTTC
CDR3aa: CASSLPGQGSDEQYF

j_gene: TRBJ1-6
d_gene: TRBD1
abundance: -
v_gene: TRBV14
CDR3nt: TGTGCCAGCAGCTCCTTCCGGGACAGGGGTAGATCACCCCTCCACTTT
CDR3aa: CASSSFRDRGRSPLHF

j_gene: TRBJ2-3
d_gene: TRBD1
abundance: -
v_gene: TRBV5-8
CDR3nt: TGTGCCAGCAGCTTGAGGCGCAGGGGGCACGCAGATACGCAGTATTTT
CDR3aa: CASSLRRRGHADTQYF

j_gene: TRBJ2-3
d_gene: TRBD2
abundance: -
v_gene: TRBV28
CDR3nt: TGTGCCAGCAGTTTATTGGGGGGGGCAGATACGCAGTATTTT
CDR3aa: CASSLLGGADTQYF

j_gene: TRBJ2-1
d_gene: TRBD2
abundance: -
v_gene: TRBV28
CDR3nt: TGTGCCAGCAGTTCCAGCGGGAGCACCTACAATGAGCAGTTCTTC
CDR3aa: CASSSSGSTYNEQFF

j_gene: TRBJ1-4
d_gene: TRBD1
abundance: -
v_gene: TRBV5-6
CDR3nt: TGTGCCAGCAGCTTGACCAGGGGGCAGGATGAAAAACTGTTTTTT
CDR3aa: CASSLTRGQDEKLFF

j_gene: TRBJ1-2
d_gene: TRBD1
abundance: -
v_gene: TRBV28
CDR3nt: TGTGCCAGCAGTTTACCAACGGACAGGGAAAGGGATGGCTACACCTTC
CDR3aa: CASSLPTDRERDGYTF

j_gene: TRBJ1-3
d_gene: -
abundance: -
v_gene: TRBV5-1
CDR3nt: TGCGCCAGCAGCCCCTCGCGGATCTTCTCTGGAAACACCATATATTTT
CDR3aa: CASSPSRIFSGNTIYF

j_gene: TRBJ1-1
d_gene: -
abundance: -
v_gene: TRBV19
CDR3nt: TGTGCCAGTAGTATCAGGGCGAACACTGAAGCTTTCTTT
CDR3aa: CASSIRANTEAFF

j_gene: TRBJ1-4
d_gene: -
abundance: -
v_gene: TRBV27
CDR3nt: TGTGCCAGCAGTTTTGTATCTTCGGCTAATGAAAAACTGTTTTTT
CDR3aa: CASSFVSSANEKLFF

j_gene: TRBJ1-6
d_gene: TRBD1
abundance: -
v_gene: TRBV6-5
CDR3nt: TGTGCCAGCAGTTACGGACAGGGATATTCACCCCTCCACTTT
CDR3aa: CASSYGQGYSPLHF